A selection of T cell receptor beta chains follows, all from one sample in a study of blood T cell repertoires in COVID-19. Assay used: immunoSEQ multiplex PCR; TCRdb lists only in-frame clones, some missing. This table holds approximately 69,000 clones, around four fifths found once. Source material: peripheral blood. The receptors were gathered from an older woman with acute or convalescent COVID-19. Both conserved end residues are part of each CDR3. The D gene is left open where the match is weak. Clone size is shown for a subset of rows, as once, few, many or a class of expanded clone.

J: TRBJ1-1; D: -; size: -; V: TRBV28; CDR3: CASSPSVNTEAFF; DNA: TGTGCCAGCAGCCCCTCGGTGAACACTGAAGCTTTCTTT
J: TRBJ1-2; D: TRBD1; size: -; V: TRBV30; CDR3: CARRKRGQGGPNYGYTF; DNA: TGTGCCCGCAGAAAGAGGGGACAGGGGGGACCTAACTATGGCTACACCTTC
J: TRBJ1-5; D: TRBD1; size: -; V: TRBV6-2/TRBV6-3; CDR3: CASSYEPGGFINQPQHF; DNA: TGTGCCAGCAGTTATGAGCCAGGGGGCTTCATTAATCAGCCCCAGCATTTT
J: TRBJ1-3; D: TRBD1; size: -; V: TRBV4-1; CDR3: CASSQVVRGSGNTIYF; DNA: TGCGCCAGCAGCCAAGTCGTCAGGGGGTCTGGAAACACCATATATTTT
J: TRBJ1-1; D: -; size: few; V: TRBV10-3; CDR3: CAISESDTQGTEAFF; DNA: TGTGCCATCAGTGAGTCGGACACCCAAGGTACTGAAGCTTTCTTT
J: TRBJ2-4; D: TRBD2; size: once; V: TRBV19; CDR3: CASSQTSGRINIQYF; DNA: TGTGCCAGTAGCCAGACTAGCGGGAGAATCAACATTCAGTACTTC
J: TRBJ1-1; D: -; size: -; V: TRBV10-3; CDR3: CASGKGLAEAFF; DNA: TGTGCCAGCGGCAAAGGTCTTGCTGAAGCTTTCTTT
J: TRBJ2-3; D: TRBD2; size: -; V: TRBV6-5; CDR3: CASRGTSGGTDTQYF; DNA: TGTGCCAGCAGGGGGACTAGCGGGGGGACAGATACGCAGTATTTT
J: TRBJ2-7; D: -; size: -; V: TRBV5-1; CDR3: CASSLVGRGSYEQYF; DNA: TGCGCCAGCAGCTTGGTAGGGCGGGGATCCTACGAGCAGTACTTC
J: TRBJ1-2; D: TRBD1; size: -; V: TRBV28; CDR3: CASRVPGGGYGYTF; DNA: TGTGCCAGCAGGGTCCCAGGGGGTGGCTATGGCTACACCTTC
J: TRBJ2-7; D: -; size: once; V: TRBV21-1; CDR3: CARDRTAYEQYF; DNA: TGTGCCAGGGACAGAACCGCCTACGAGCAGTACTTC
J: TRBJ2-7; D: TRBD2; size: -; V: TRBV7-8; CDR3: CASSTRTSGSGEQYF; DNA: TGTGCCAGCAGCACAAGGACTAGCGGGAGTGGGGAGCAGTACTTC
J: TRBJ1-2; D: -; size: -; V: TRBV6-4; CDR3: CASSPGGFYGYTF; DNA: TGTGCCAGCAGCCCGGGGGGTTTCTATGGCTACACCTTC
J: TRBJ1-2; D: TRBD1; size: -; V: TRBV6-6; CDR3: CASSLTGGYGYTF; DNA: TGTGCCAGCAGCCTTACAGGGGGCTATGGCTACACCTTC
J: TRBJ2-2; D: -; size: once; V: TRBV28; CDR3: CATLLLETGELFF; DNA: TGTGCCACCCTACTTTTGGAGACCGGGGAGCTGTTTTTT
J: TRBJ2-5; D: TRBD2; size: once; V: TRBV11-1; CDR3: CASSKLAGEKETQYF; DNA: TGTGCCAGCAGCAAACTAGCGGGAGAAAAGGAGACCCAGTACTTC
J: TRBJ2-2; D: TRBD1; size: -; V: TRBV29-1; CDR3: CSVARDRVAGELFF; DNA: TGCAGCGTTGCCCGGGACAGGGTCGCCGGGGAGCTGTTTTTT
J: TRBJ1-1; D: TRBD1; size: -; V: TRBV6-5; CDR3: CAGGGQAALEAFF; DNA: TGTGCCGGGGGGGGACAGGCCGCCTTAGAAGCTTTCTTT
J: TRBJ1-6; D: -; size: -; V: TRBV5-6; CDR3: CASSLVRGNSPLHF; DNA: TGTGCCAGCAGCTTGGTAAGGGGGAATTCACCCCTCCACTTT
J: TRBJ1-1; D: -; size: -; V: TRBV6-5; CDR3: CASGSGGNTEAFF; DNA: TGTGCCAGCGGGTCGGGGGGTAACACTGAAGCTTTCTTT
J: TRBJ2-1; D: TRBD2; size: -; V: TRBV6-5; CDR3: CASSPRSGSNEQFF; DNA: TGTGCCAGCAGTCCTCGAAGCGGGAGCAATGAGCAGTTCTTC
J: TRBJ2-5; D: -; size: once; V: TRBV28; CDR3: CATLGGALWTQYF; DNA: TGTGCCACCCTGGGGGGGGCCCTTTGGACCCAGTACTTC
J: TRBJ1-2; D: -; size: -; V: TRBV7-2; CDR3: CASSLNGGAHTAGYTF; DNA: TGTGCCAGCAGCTTAAATGGAGGGGCCCATACTGCTGGCTACACCTTC
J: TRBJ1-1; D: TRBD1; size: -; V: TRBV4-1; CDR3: CASSQDHPPGRGRGNMNTEAFF; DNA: TGCGCCAGCAGCCAAGACCATCCGCCGGGGCGCGGCAGGGGGAACATGAACACTGAAGCTTTCTTT
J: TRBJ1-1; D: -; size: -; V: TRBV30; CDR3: CAWSVLAEAFF; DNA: TGTGCCTGGAGTGTACTGGCTGAAGCTTTCTTT
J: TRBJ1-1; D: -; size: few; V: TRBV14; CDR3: CASSLGRNTEAFF; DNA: TGTGCCAGCAGCCTCGGGAGAAACACTGAAGCTTTCTTT
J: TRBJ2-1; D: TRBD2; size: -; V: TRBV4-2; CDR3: CASSQGLLAGTLNEQFF; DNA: TGTGCCAGCAGCCAAGGTCTCCTAGCGGGGACCTTAAATGAGCAGTTCTTC
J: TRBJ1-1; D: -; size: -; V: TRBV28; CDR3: CASSLMAGYTGAFF; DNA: TGTGCCAGCAGTTTAATGGCAGGCTACACGGGGGCTTTCTTT
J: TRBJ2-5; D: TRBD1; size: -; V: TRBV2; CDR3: CASRGQGARGETQYF; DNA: TGTGCCAGCAGGGGACAGGGGGCGCGAGGGGAGACCCAGTACTTC
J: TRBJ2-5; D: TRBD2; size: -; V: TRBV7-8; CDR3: CASTRAGGEQETQYF; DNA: TGTGCCAGCACCCGAGCGGGGGGGGAACAAGAGACCCAGTACTTC
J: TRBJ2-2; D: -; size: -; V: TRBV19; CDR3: CASSIVGGGELFF; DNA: TGTGCCAGTAGTATAGTAGGAGGAGGGGAGCTGTTTTTT
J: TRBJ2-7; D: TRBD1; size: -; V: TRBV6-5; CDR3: CASSYLGQANEQYF; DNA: TGTGCCAGCAGTTACCTGGGACAGGCAAACGAGCAGTACTTC